The rows below give T cell receptor beta chains drawn from one sample of a study of cytomegalovirus exposure and HLA in healthy donors. The data were produced by immunoSEQ multiplex PCR, yet TCRdb's version contains in-frame clones alone and is incomplete. The sample has roughly 150,000 clones; roughly 64% are singletons. Sample: PBMCs. These receptors originate from a woman aged 30 to 39 in good health and CMV-seropositive. The CDR3 runs from the conserved cysteine through the conserved F or W.

j_call v_call cdr3_aa
TRBJ2-3 TRBV7-9 CASSLVIGGATDTQYF
TRBJ1-2 TRBV5-5 CASSLDRANGYTF
TRBJ1-5 TRBV11-2 CASSSDRGIHQPQHF
TRBJ2-7 TRBV27 CASRGEHRGSYEQYF
TRBJ1-2 TRBV4-1 CASRTGQGDYGYTF
TRBJ1-1 TRBV30 CAWMGGDGSTEAFF
TRBJ1-1 TRBV5-1 CASSLIGVGTEAFF
TRBJ2-7 TRBV5-4 CASSLPRGPSYEQYF
TRBJ2-6 TRBV4-1 CASSQVLQASGANVLTF
TRBJ2-2 TRBV28 CATYTGGAGTGELFF
TRBJ1-5 TRBV6-5 CASSYSGGASNQPQHF
TRBJ1-2 TRBV6-5 CASSSNRGDGYTF
TRBJ2-2 TRBV7-3 CASSSGGANTGELFF
TRBJ2-2 TRBV6-6 CASSDRGPHGELFF
TRBJ1-3 TRBV9 CASSVAPQTKINTIYF
TRBJ2-1 TRBV5-4 CASSMGLAGRNEQFF
TRBJ1-3 TRBV5-1 CASSPRDRGQGNTIYF
TRBJ1-3 TRBV5-1 CASSYSTGLGNTIYF
TRBJ1-1 TRBV9 CASSVDRGNTEAFF
TRBJ1-3 TRBV25-1 CASSQPGQSGNTIYF
TRBJ1-4 TRBV5-1 CASILNRDEKLFF
TRBJ2-1 TRBV19 CASGGTRYNEQFF
TRBJ1-5 TRBV6-1 CASITAYSNQPQHF
TRBJ1-2 TRBV30 CALYSGNSYYGYTF
TRBJ2-7 TRBV6-1 CASSALAGSSYEQYF
TRBJ1-1 TRBV19 CASSMGGPEAFF